A selection of T cell receptor beta chains follows, all from one sample in a study of cytomegalovirus exposure and HLA in healthy donors. Using immunoSEQ multiplex PCR, the repertoire was profiled, and TCRdb retains in-frame clones only, with some absent. This sample carries roughly 140,000 clones, roughly 80% of them seen once, and the ten largest clones take less than 1.5%. The sequencing sample was made of PBMCs. Every receptor here comes from a female donor in good health and CMV-seronegative. Each CDR3 is given with its conserved first and last residue. A D gene is named only where the DNA matches it firmly. Rows give clone size only sometimes, using once, few, many, or a class for an expanded clone.

CASSLGIRAGTEAFF | TGCGCCAGCAGCTTGGGAATCAGGGCGGGGACTGAAGCTTTCTTT | TRBV5-1 | NA | TRBJ1-1 | NA
CASSIGQGSYEQYF | TGTGCCAGTAGTATCGGACAGGGAAGCTACGAGCAGTACTTC | TRBV19 | few | TRBJ2-7 | TRBD1
CASSSESGGAYEQYF | TGTGCCAGCAGTTCAGAGAGCGGGGGTGCCTACGAGCAGTACTTC | TRBV27 | once | TRBJ2-7 | TRBD2
CASSSWTGGSYEQYF | TGTGCCAGCAGCTCTTGGACAGGGGGTTCCTACGAGCAGTACTTC | TRBV13 | NA | TRBJ2-7 | TRBD1
CASSHPGEKLFF | TGTGCCAGCAGTCATCCAGGTGAAAAACTGTTTTTT | TRBV5-8 | NA | TRBJ1-4 | NA
CASSLGTGVQGYTF | TGTGCCAGCAGCTTGGGTACGGGGGTGCAAGGCTACACCTTC | TRBV5-6 | NA | TRBJ1-2 | NA
CASSQDHLEGANEQFF | TGCGCCAGCAGCCAAGACCACCTGGAAGGGGCGAATGAGCAGTTCTTC | TRBV4-1 | NA | TRBJ2-1 | NA
CASSRGSKNEKLFF | TGTGCCAGCAGTCGCGGGAGTAAAAATGAAAAACTGTTTTTT | TRBV6-6 | NA | TRBJ1-4 | NA
CASSYKGLAPFPCYEQYF | TGTGCCAGCAGCTACAAGGGACTAGCGCCTTTCCCGTGCTACGAGCAGTACTTC | TRBV7-8 | NA | TRBJ2-7 | TRBD2
CASSIEREVYNEQFF | TGTGCCAGTAGTATAGAGCGGGAGGTTTACAATGAGCAGTTCTTC | TRBV19 | NA | TRBJ2-1 | TRBD2